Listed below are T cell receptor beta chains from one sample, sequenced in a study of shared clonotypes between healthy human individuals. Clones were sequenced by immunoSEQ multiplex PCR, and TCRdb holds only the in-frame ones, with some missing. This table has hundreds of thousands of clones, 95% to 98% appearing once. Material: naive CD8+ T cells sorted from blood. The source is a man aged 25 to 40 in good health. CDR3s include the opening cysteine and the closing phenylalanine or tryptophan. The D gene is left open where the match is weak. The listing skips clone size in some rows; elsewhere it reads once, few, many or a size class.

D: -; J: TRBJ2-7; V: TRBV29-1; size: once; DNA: TGCAGTTTCCGGGACTTATCCTACGAGCAGTACTTC; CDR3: CSFRDLSYEQYF
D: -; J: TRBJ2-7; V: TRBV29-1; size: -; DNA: TGCAGCGTCCTACCCGTCGGGGGGACACCGGGCTACGAGCAGTACTTC; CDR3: CSVLPVGGTPGYEQYF
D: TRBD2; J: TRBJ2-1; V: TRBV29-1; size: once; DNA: TGCAGCGTTGAAGGTGGGCTAGCGGGAGGCTATGAGCAGTTCTTC; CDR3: CSVEGGLAGGYEQFF
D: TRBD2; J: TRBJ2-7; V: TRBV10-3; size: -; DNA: TGTGCCATCAGTGGGACTAGCGGGAGAGCGGCCTACGAGCAGTACTTC; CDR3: CAISGTSGRAAYEQYF
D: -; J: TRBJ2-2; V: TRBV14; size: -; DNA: TGTGCCAGCAGCCAGCCCGGCGCCGGGGAGCTGTTTTTT; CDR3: CASSQPGAGELFF
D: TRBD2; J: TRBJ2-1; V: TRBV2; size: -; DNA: TGTGCCAGCAGCGTGCTAGCGGGAGACTACAATGAGCAGTTCTTC; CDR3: CASSVLAGDYNEQFF
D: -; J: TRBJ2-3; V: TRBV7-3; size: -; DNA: TGTGCCAGCAGCTTAAGGTCTTGGGCAGATACGCAGTATTTT; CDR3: CASSLRSWADTQYF
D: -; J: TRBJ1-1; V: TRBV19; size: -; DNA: TGTGCCAGTAGTGTCCAGACGACGGGGAGGAACACTGAAGCTTTCTTT; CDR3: CASSVQTTGRNTEAFF
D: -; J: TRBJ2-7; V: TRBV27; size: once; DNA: TGTGCCAGCAGTTACCCCGGCCCCCAGAACGAGCAGTACTTC; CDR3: CASSYPGPQNEQYF
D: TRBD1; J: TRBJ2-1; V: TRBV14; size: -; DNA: TGTGCCAGCAGCCTTGACACAGGGGGCTCCTACAATGAGCAGTTCTTC; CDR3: CASSLDTGGSYNEQFF
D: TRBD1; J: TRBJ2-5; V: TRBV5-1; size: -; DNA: TGCGCCAGCCGGGACAGGGGGCACTTACAAGAGACCCAGTACTTC; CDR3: CASRDRGHLQETQYF
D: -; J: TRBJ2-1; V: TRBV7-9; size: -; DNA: TGTGCCAGCAGCGCCGTGGGGGGCGGTGAGCAGTTCTTC; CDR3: CASSAVGGGEQFF
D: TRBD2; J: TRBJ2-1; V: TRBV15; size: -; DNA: TGTGCCACCAGCTCCGGTAGCGGGTTCTCCTACAATGAGCAGTTCTTC; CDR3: CATSSGSGFSYNEQFF
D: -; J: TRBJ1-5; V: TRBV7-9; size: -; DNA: TGTGCCAGCAGCTACCCCGGGACTCCCGATAGCAATCAGCCCCAGCATTTT; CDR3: CASSYPGTPDSNQPQHF
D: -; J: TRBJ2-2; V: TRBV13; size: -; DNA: TGTGCCAGCATATCTAGGACAGAGACCACCGGGGAGCTGTTTTTT; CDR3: CASISRTETTGELFF
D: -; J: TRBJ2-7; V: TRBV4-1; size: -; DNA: TGCGCCAGCAGCCTCCCGGGGCGGATCTACGAGCAGTACTTC; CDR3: CASSLPGRIYEQYF
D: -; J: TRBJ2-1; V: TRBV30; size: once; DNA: TGTGCCTGGAGTTCCCAATTTAATGAGCAGTTCTTC; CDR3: CAWSSQFNEQFF